Below, 17 T cell receptor beta chains from the same sample are listed, as sequenced in a study of T-cell memory formation after mild COVID-19. TCRdb reanalysed the 5' RACE reads using MiXCR and keeps one entry per CDR3 protein. The sample includes tens of thousands of distinct CDR3 sequences, 25% to 35% seen only once; the top ten take roughly two fifths. Sequenced input: PBMCs or a T cell subset sorted from them (not recorded which). The receptors were sampled from a man aged 18 to 30 who had mild COVID-19 (a few samples of this study predate the infection). Cell type and time point are not known.

The rearrangement joins TRBV10-3 to TRBJ1-2; D not certain. The CDR3 consists of 11 residues. Trimming cost V 4 bases and J 6 bases, with 6 bases left between them. Germline V gives CDR1 ENHRY, CDR2 SYGVKD. The CDR3 sequence is CAISVGDGYTF. The CDR3 nucleotides are TGTGCCATCAGTGTGGGAGATGGCTACACCTTC.

The V call is TRBV6-5, the J call TRBJ2-7, with 8 bases fitting TRBD1. The J segment lost 2 bases and the V segment lost 5 bases, leaving 5 bases of the junction unmatched. The CDR3 consists of 14 residues. Per the germline V gene, CDR1 is MNHEY and CDR2 is SVGAGI. In DNA, the CDR3 is TGTGCCAGCAGTCGAGAACAGGGGGCCTACGAGCAGTACTTC. It translates to CASSREQGAYEQYF.

The chain joins TRBV12-3 or TRBV12-4 to TRBJ2-1, with 9 bases aligning to TRBD1. The CDR3 totals 14 residues. The ends lost 5 bases at V and 8 bases at J; junction bases unmatched: 7. The CDR3 here is CASSQDRGLHEQFF. The CDR3 nucleotides read TGTGCCAGCAGTCAGGACAGGGGATTGCATGAGCAGTTCTTC.

This clonotype was seen just once. The V call is TRBV5-8, the J call TRBJ1-5; 9 bases fit TRBD1. Germline loops: CDR1 SGHTS, CDR2 YDEGEE. After removal of 3 bases from V and 5 bases from J, the junction contained 6 bases not matched to a gene. This CDR3 has 15 amino acids. As DNA, the CDR3 is TGTGCCAGCAGCTCCCTACAGGGGGCGCATCAGCCCCAGCATTTT. This codes for CASSSLQGAHQPQHF.

This chain uses TRBV4-2 with TRBJ2-3, with TRBD1 as a possible D gene (5 bases). The CDR3 has 16 amino acids. Germline V gene sequence: CDR1 LGHNA, CDR2 YNFKEQ. Trimming left V 1 base short and J 2 bases short, with 13 bases between. CDR3 region: CASSQVQGSYTDTQYF. CDR3 coding DNA: TGTGCCAGCAGCCAAGTCCAGGGTTCATACACAGATACGCAGTATTTT.

This clonotype was picked up a small number of times. CDR3 nucleotide sequence: TGTGCCAGCAGTGACAGGGATAATGAGCAGTTCTTC. It yields the protein CASSDRDNEQFF. The V gene is TRBV6-4, the J gene TRBJ2-1, with D uncertain. V lost 2 bases and J lost 7, with 6 bases in between. This CDR3 is 12 amino acids long. Germline lookup yields CDR1 MRHNA and CDR2 SNTAGT.

In this sample, this clonotype turned up a few times. The J gene is TRBJ2-7, the V gene TRBV6-5; maybe TRBD1 (6 bases). Germline V gene sequence: CDR1 MNHEY, CDR2 SVGAGI. This CDR3 is 13 amino acids long. Trimming removed 6 bases from V and 4 bases from J, with 13 bases in between. The CDR3, as DNA: TGTGCCAGCAGCCCACTACAGGGATACGAGCAGTACGTC. Its protein is CASSPLQGYEQYV.

This sequence joins TRBV10-3 and TRBJ2-1, with D tentatively TRBD1 (6 bases). This CDR3 has 13 amino acids. CDR1 and CDR2 from the germline V gene are ENHRY and SYGVKD. V lost 8 bases and J 7 bases, leaving 15 bases between the germline ends. Here the CDR3 reads CAIGERQGNEQFF. The CDR3 DNA is TGTGCCATCGGGGAACGGCAGGGGAATGAGCAGTTCTTC.

The V gene is TRBV5-1, the J gene TRBJ2-1, with 7 bases lining up with TRBD2. The trim removed 4 bases at V and 1 base at J, leaving 11 bases unmatched. CDR1 is SGHRS, CDR2 YFSETQ, per germline. There are 17 residues in the CDR3. This CDR3 reads CASSREVRDSSYNEQFF. The CDR3 DNA is TGCGCCAGCAGCCGGGAGGTTAGGGACTCATCCTACAATGAGCAGTTCTTC.

The chain carries TRBV7-9 and TRBJ2-5, with D possibly being TRBD1 (5 bases). This CDR3 is built from 14 residues. Germline lookup yields CDR1 SEHNR and CDR2 FQNEAQ (reference sequence). Deletions cut 4 bases from V and 1 base from J, with 10 bases between. CDR3 nucleotide sequence: TGTGCCAGCAGCTCGCAGGGAACCCAAGAGACCCAGTACTTC. It translates to CASSSQGTQETQYF.

The chain joins TRBV5-4 to TRBJ2-7, with TRBD1 as a possible D gene (5 bases). The V end was cut by 2 bases, the J end by 1 base, with 10 bases between. CDR1 and CDR2 (germline): SGHNT, YYREEE (reference sequence). The CDR3 is made up of 14 amino acids. The CDR3 loop is CASSFDQGSYEQYF. The CDR3 nucleotides read TGTGCCAGCAGCTTTGACCAGGGATCCTACGAGCAGTACTTC.

This clonotype was seen more than once but under ten times. The gene calls are TRBV6-5 and TRBJ2-7; TRBD1 might be the D (6 bases). Deletions cut 2 bases from V and 6 bases from J, with 11 bases between. Germline V lookup: CDR1 MNHEY, CDR2 SVGAGI. The CDR3 loop spans 13 amino acids. This CDR3 is CASSYKQGPEQYF. The CDR3 DNA follows: TGTGCCAGCAGTTACAAGCAGGGGCCCGAGCAGTACTTC.

This clonotype has more than one count but fewer than ten. The rearrangement links TRBV29-1 to TRBJ2-7; D is unresolved. The CDR3 runs to 12 residues. V lost 3 bases to trimming and J lost 5 bases, with 11 bases between them. Germline CDR1 reads SQVTM; CDR2 reads ANQGSEA. CDR3 nucleotides: TGCAGCGTTGATGTGGGCGAGGACGAGCAGTACTTC. Encoded protein: CSVDVGEDEQYF.

This clonotype was detected ten times or more. This chain connects TRBV7-9 to TRBJ2-1, with D perhaps matching TRBD2 (6 bases). Germline V gene lookup returns CDR1 SEHNR and CDR2 FQNEAQ (reference sequence). Trimming pared 4 bases from V and 2 bases from J, leaving 9 bases between. The CDR3 sequence is 14 residues long. The CDR3 coding sequence is TGTGCCAGCAGCTCAGGGACTCCCTACAATGAGCAGTTCTTC. It codes for CASSSGTPYNEQFF.

This clonotype was counted between two and nine times. The gene calls are TRBV7-2 and TRBJ1-2, with a weak D call TRBD1 (6 bases). Germline-derived CDR1 and CDR2 are SGHTA and FQGNSA. The CDR3 has 15 amino acids. The V end lost 5 bases, the J end lost 3 bases, and 16 bases lay between the germline ends. The CDR3 DNA reads TGTGCCAGCAGCCCGGCCCCGGGGGCTGACTATGGCTACACCTTC. Protein product: CASSPAPGADYGYTF.

For this clonotype: Because the CDR3's place on the DNA is in doubt, the DNA is left out and the CDR3 is given as listed by TCRdb. The chain uses TRBV2 and TRBJ2-7; TRBD2 reflects the table's D call only, with no check against the DNA. The CDR3 totals 17 residues, both ends included. CDR1 and CDR2 (germline): SNHLY, FYNNEI. CDR3 loop: CASRVEVAGGSSYEQYV.

V and J are TRBV30 and TRBJ1-6; possibly TRBD1 for D (6 bases). This CDR3 contains 11 residues. The V gene lost 0 bases and the J gene lost 19 bases, with 13 bases spanning the gap. Germline CDR1 is GTSNPN and CDR2 is SVGIG (reference sequence). The CDR3 DNA sequence: TGTGCCTGGAGTGTTGGACAGAATCTTCACTTT. As protein: CAWSVGQNLHF.